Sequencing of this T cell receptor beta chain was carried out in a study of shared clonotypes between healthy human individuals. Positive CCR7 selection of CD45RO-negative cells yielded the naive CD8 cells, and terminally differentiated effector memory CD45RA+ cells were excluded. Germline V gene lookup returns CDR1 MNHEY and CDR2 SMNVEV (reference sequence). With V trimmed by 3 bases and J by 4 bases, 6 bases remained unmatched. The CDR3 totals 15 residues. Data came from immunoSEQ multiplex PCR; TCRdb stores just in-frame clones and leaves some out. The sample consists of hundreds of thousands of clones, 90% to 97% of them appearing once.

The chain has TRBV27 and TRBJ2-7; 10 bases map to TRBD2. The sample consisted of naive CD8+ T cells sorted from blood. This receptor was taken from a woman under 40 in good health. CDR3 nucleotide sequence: TGTGCCAGCAGTTTTTCCCCACTAGCGGGATACGAGCAGTACTTC. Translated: CASSFSPLAGYEQYF.